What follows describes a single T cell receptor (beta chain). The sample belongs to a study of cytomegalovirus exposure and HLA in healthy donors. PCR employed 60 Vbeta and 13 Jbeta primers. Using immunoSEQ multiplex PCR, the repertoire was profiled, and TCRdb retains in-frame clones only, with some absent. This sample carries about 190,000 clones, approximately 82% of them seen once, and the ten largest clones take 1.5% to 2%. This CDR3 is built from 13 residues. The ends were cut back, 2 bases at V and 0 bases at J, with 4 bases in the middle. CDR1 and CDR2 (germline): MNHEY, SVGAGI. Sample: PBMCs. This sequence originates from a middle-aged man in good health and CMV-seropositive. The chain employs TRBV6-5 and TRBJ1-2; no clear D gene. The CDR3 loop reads CASSYLANYGYTF. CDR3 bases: TGTGCCAGCAGTTACCTAGCTAACTATGGCTACACCTTC.